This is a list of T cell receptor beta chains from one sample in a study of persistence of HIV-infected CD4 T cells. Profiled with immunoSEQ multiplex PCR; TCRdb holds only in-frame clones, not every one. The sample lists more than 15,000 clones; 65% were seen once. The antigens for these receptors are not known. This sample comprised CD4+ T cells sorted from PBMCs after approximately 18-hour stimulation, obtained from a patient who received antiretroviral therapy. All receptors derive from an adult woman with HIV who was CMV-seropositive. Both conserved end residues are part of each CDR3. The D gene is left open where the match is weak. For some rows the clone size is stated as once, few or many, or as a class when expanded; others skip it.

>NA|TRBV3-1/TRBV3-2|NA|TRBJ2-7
CASSQVTESYEQYF
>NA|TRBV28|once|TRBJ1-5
CATCARGNQPQHF
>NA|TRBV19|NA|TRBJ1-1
CASSIWGLDTEAFF
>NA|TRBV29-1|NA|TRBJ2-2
CSGGLGTTGELFF
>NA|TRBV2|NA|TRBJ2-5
CASAYQETQYF
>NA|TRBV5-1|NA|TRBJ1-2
CASSLDGRGRGYGYTF
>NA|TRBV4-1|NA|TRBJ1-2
CASSLKTSPYGYTF
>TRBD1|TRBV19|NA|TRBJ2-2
CASSPRGQGARGELFF
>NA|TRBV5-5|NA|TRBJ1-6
CASSFSGGGGLNSPLHF
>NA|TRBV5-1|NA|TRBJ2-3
CASSEYGGDTQYF
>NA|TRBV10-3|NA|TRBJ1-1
CAISESTDMNTEAFF
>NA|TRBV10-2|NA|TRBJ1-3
CASSDRGPSSGNTIYF
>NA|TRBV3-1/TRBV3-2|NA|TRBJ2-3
CASSPGPRNTQYF
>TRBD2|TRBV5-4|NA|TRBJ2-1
CASSPSTSGAYNEQFF
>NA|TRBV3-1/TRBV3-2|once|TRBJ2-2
CASSQETWGRETGELFF
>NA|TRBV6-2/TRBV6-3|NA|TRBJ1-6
CASSYGTVGSPLHF
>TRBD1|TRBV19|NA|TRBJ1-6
CASSSPPGGAYNSPLHF
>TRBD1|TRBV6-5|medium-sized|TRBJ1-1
CASRGTGEKAFF
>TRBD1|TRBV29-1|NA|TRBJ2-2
CSVWTGGNTGELFF
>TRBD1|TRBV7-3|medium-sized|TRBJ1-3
CASSLTGGNSGNTIYF
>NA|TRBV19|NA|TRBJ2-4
CASSIAGTAKNIQYF
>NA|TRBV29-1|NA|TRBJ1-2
CSSWGGLYGYTF
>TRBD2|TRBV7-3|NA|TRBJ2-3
CASSPIGGGTDTQYF
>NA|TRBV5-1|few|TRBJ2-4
CASSLEPGLPGGGYF
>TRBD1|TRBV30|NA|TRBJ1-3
CAFNRGTAGNTIYF
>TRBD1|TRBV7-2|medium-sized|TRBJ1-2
CASRKTGEQGYTF
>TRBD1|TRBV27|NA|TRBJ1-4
CASSPTTGVNEKLFF
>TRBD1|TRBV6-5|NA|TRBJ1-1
CASSQGVGTEAFF
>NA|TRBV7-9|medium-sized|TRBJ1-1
CASSFNRNTEAFF
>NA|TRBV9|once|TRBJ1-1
CASSAGARVNTEAFF
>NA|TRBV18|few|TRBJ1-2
CASSPQPASGGPGGYTF
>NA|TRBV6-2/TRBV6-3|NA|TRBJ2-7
CASSYSTGRMVQQYF
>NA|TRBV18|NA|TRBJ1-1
CASSPLPRTEAFF
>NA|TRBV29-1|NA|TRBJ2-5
CSVERVAEETQYF
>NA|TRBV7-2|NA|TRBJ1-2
CASSLAAQSTNYGYTF
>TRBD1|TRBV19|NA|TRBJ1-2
CASGETGLSGYTF
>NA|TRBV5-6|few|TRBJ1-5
CASSSGPLKAQHF
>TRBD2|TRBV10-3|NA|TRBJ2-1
CAISDPLAGRDDEQFF
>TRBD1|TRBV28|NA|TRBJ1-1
CASRPQTGGTEAFF
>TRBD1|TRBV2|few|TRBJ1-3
CASSEAPQGAGNTIYF
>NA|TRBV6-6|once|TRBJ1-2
CASSSWGSGYTF
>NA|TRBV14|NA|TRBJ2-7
CASSRNRGYEQYF
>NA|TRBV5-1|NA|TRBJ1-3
CASSLSGAGTFGNTIYF
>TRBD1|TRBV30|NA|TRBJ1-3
CAWRKGASPGNTIYF
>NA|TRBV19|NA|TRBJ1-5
CASSWGRDQPQHF
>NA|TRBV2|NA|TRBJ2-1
CASSDRASYNEQFF
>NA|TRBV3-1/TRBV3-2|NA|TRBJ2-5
CASSQDPGETQYF
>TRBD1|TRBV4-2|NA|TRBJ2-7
CASSQAHGQGSYEQYF
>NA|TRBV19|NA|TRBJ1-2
CASSIGDRTLNYGYTF
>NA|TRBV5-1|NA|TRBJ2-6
CASSLNLGANVLTF
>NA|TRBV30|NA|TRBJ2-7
CAWSWSGSYEQYF
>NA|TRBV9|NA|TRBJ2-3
CASSGVTDTQYF
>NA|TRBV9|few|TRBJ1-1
CASSVTSGTEAFF
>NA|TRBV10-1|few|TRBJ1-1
CASSERPEGTEAFF
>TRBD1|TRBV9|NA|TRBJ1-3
CASSVAGQGASGNTIYF